These 23 T cell receptor beta chains were sequenced from one sample in a study of blood T cells in healthy people across ages. It was with a sample-barcoded 5' primer and a J-beta primer mix that a second PCR of about 6 to 12 cycles was run. TCRdb re-derived calls from the 5' RACE reads in MiXCR, one entry per CDR3 protein. Seen here are approximately 1,100,000 distinct CDR3 sequences, more than 40% observed once, and the top ten hold approximately 17%. Sequencing was performed on blood. The source is a woman aged 55-75 years in good health.

V usage is TRBV28 and J usage is TRBJ2-7; 9 nucleotides agree with TRBD1. This CDR3 contains 15 residues. V shed 6 bases and J 4 bases; nucleotides not matched to a gene: 10. The V gene's germline CDR1 is MDHEN and CDR2 SYDVKM. CDR3 loop: CASRAPGQGIYEQYF. The CDR3 DNA reads as TGTGCCAGCAGAGCTCCGGGACAGGGTATATACGAGCAGTACTTC.

V is TRBV9 and J is TRBJ2-7; D possibly matches TRBD1 or TRBD2 (5 bases each). Trimming cost V 0 bases and J 5 bases, with 9 bases left between them. This CDR3 region has 13 residues. CDR1 SGDLS and CDR2 YYNGEE come from the germline V gene. CDR3 coding DNA: TGTGCCAGCAGCGTAGGTGGGGGAGACGAGCAGTACTTC. Translation gives CASSVGGGDEQYF.

The V gene is TRBV2, the J gene TRBJ2-3, with 9 bases lining up with TRBD2. This CDR3 comprises 14 residues. The V and J ends lost 8 bases and 1 base, in that order; junction bases with no gene match: 4. CDR1 is SNHLY, CDR2 FYNNEI, per germline. CDR3 sequence: CASYRTSGTDTQYF. Written as DNA, the CDR3 is TGTGCCAGCTATCGGACTAGCGGCACAGATACGCAGTATTTT.

The chain combines TRBV3-1 with TRBJ2-5, with a weak D call TRBD1 (5 bases). This CDR3 is 13 amino acids long. V lost 1 base and J lost 5, with 8 bases in between. The germline gives CDR1 LGHDT, CDR2 YNNKEL (reference sequence). The CDR3 protein is CASSQARGETQYF. CDR3 DNA: TGTGCCAGCAGCCAAGCTAGGGGCGAGACCCAGTACTTC.

This clonotype showed up many times. This chain connects TRBV6-5 to TRBJ2-7; D may be TRBD2 (6 bases). CDR3 length equals 15 residues. Trimming left V 6 bases short and J 5 bases short, with 20 bases between. The germline V gene encodes CDR1 MNHEY and CDR2 SVGAGI. CDR3: CASSRLGGKGHEQYF. CDR3 nucleotides: TGTGCCAGCAGCCGACTCGGCGGGAAGGGCCACGAGCAGTACTTC.

The chain has TRBV20-1 and TRBJ1-6, with TRBD1 identical over 9 bases. The CDR3 runs 14 residues. The germline gives CDR1 DFQATT, CDR2 SNEGSKA (reference sequence). V gave up 3 bases and J gave up 10 bases; unmatched junction bases: 7. CDR3 nucleotide sequence: TGCAGTGCTAGTCGGACAGGGGCTCGGTCACCCCTCCACTTT. It encodes CSASRTGARSPLHF.

The genes are TRBV2 and TRBJ2-1, with D possibly being TRBD2 (5 bases). Trimming took off 6 bases at V and 8 bases at J, with 17 bases between the two ends. Germline V lookup: CDR1 SNHLY, CDR2 FYNNEI. The CDR3 is made up of 14 amino acids. CDR3 sequence (DNA): TGTGCCAGCAGGTCAGGAGCCCGGGGTGATGAGCAGTTCTTC. It translates to CASRSGARGDEQFF.

The chain is built from TRBV20-1 and TRBJ2-3; tentatively, D is TRBD1 (6 bases). Per germline, CDR1 DFQATT and CDR2 SNEGSKA (reference sequence). The CDR3 runs 16 residues. V dropped 0 bases and J dropped 2 bases, with 15 bases sitting between them. The CDR3, as DNA: TGCAGTGCTAGAGATGGGGCAGGACAGATCACAGATACGCAGTATTTT. It is translated as CSARDGAGQITDTQYF.

A note on this clonotype: The junction does not match germline at one end; this may be a read error. J is TRBJ1-2 and V is TRBV3-1; 7 nucleotides match TRBD1. Germline V gene sequence: CDR1 LGHDT, CDR2 YNNKEL (reference sequence). The CDR3 loop spans 15 amino acids. The chain's CDR3 is CAGSQDPGQSLGYTF. Here the CDR3 DNA reads TGTGCCGGCAGCCAAGACCCGGGACAGAGTCTCGGCTACACCTTC.

This clonotype was picked up a small number of times. This chain links TRBV3-1 with TRBJ2-5; 11 bases are a match to TRBD1. TRBJ2-7 matches the DNA end more closely, so the J call is doubtful. Germline V gene data show CDR1 as LGHDT and CDR2 as YNNKEL (reference sequence). This CDR3 spans 16 amino acids. The CDR3 bases are TGTGCCAGCAGCCAGATTGCCGGGACAGGGGGTCACGAGCAGTACTTC. Residues: CASSQIAGTGGHEQYF.

The chain joins TRBV28 to TRBJ2-7; D could derive from TRBD1 or TRBD2 (5 bases each). The germline V and J ends were trimmed by 6 bases and 3 bases, with 15 bases remaining between them. Germline V gene sequence: CDR1 MDHEN, CDR2 SYDVKM. The CDR3 spans 14 residues. CDR3 region: CASRTGTANYEQYF. The CDR3 DNA sequence: TGTGCCAGCAGGACCGGGACGGCCAACTACGAGCAGTACTTC.

The chain is built from TRBV18 and TRBJ1-2; possible D gene TRBD1, 6 bases. This CDR3 region has 15 residues. Germline V gives CDR1 KGHSH, CDR2 LQKENI. V was shortened by 3 bases and J by 3 bases, with 14 bases between the two germline ends. The chain's CDR3 is CASSPGTPLDYGYTF. The CDR3 nucleotides are TGTGCCAGCTCACCCGGGACACCTCTTGACTATGGCTACACCTTC.

CDR3 DNA: TGCGCCAGCAGCCCAAACGCGGGACAGCACTACGAGCAGTACTTC. Its translation is CASSPNAGQHYEQYF. The chain combines TRBV5-1 with TRBJ2-7; weak D call: TRBD1 (7 bases). The germline gives CDR1 SGHRS, CDR2 YFSETQ. The ends were cut back, 4 bases at V and 3 bases at J, with 17 bases in the middle. This CDR3 is built from 15 residues. Variable domain in full (rest from reference TRBV5-1 and TRBJ2-7): KAGVTQTPRYLIKTRGQQVTLSCSPISGHRSVSWYQQTPGQGLQFLFEYFSETQRNKGNFPGRFSGRQFSNSRSEMNVSTLELGDSALYLCASSPNAGQHYEQYFGPGTRLTVT.

The chain carries TRBV5-1 and TRBJ2-3, with D tentatively TRBD1 or TRBD2 (6 bases each). The V end lost 0 bases, the J end lost 6 bases, and 17 bases lay between the germline ends. This CDR3 is 16 amino acids long. Germline CDR1 SGHRS, CDR2 YFSETQ. CDR3: CASSLDSGARRDTQYF. Here the CDR3 DNA reads TGCGCCAGCAGCTTGGACTCGGGGGCCCGCCGGGATACGCAGTATTTT.

This chain uses TRBV3-1 with TRBJ2-5; 11 positions match TRBD2. CDR3 length equals 16 residues. Germline V CDR1 and CDR2: LGHDT, YNNKEL (reference sequence). Unmatched junction bases numbered 3, after V lost 0 bases and J lost 3 bases. This CDR3 is CASSQEPGLAEETQYF. In nucleotides, the CDR3 is TGTGCCAGCAGCCAAGAACCGGGACTAGCGGAAGAGACCCAGTACTTC.

The gene calls are TRBV14 and TRBJ1-2; D is ambiguous. Germline loops: CDR1 SGHDN, CDR2 FVKESK. Deletions cut 5 bases from V and 8 bases from J, with 18 bases between. CDR3 length equals 14 residues. The CDR3 sequence is CASSGPGGLEGYTF. Here the CDR3 DNA reads TGTGCCAGCAGCGGCCCGGGAGGGCTGGAAGGCTACACCTTC.

The rearrangement joins TRBV28 to TRBJ2-1; TRBD2 agrees at 8 bases. Germline values: CDR1 MDHEN, CDR2 SYDVKM. The J segment lost 5 bases and the V segment lost 3 bases, leaving 12 bases of the junction unmatched. CDR3 length: 17 residues. The CDR3 here is CASSFPTGTSSHNEQFF. CDR3 DNA sequence: TGTGCCAGCAGTTTCCCCACCGGGACTAGTTCCCACAATGAGCAGTTCTTC.

The chain joins TRBV7-9 to TRBJ2-1, with 9 bases identical to TRBD2. The CDR3 has 16 residues. The trim removed 5 bases at V and 6 bases at J, leaving 11 bases unmatched. Germline V gene lookup returns CDR1 SEHNR and CDR2 FQNEAQ (reference sequence). This CDR3 reads CASSPRGGRAPNEQFF. The CDR3 region has the DNA TGTGCCAGCAGCCCTAGAGGCGGGAGGGCCCCCAATGAGCAGTTCTTC.

The V gene is TRBV9, the J gene TRBJ2-3, with 9 bases aligning to TRBD1. Germline loops: CDR1 SGDLS, CDR2 YYNGEE. CDR3 size: 15 residues. V trimming: 0 bases; J trimming: 6 bases; junction bases outside the gene matches: 5. The CDR3 DNA reads TGTGCCAGCAGCGTAGACGGGGACAGGGTTGATACGCAGTATTTT. This encodes CASSVDGDRVDTQYF.

The genes are TRBV12-3 or TRBV12-4 and TRBJ1-2, with 9 bases fitting TRBD1. The CDR3 is 15 amino acids. J was trimmed by 8 bases and V by 7 bases; bases with no gene match: 14. The DNA for the CDR3 is TGTGCCAGCACCATCCCCGCCGGGACAGGGACAGGCTACACCTTC. It specifies CASTIPAGTGTGYTF.

The chain carries TRBV2 and TRBJ2-3; the match to TRBD2 covers 9 bases. The CDR3 is 16 amino acids. Germline CDR1 and CDR2: SNHLY and FYNNEI. With 2 bases clipped from V and 2 bases from J, the junction kept 5 bases outside the gene matches. CDR3 sequence reads: CASSELREGVTDTQYF. CDR3 nucleotide sequence: TGTGCCAGCAGTGAATTGCGGGAGGGTGTCACAGATACGCAGTATTTT.

This CDR3 reads CASSFWTASYNEQFF. In nucleotides, the CDR3 is TGTGCCAGCAGTTTCTGGACAGCCTCCTACAATGAGCAGTTCTTC. The chain carries TRBV12-3 or TRBV12-4 and TRBJ2-1, with TRBD1 as a possible D gene (6 bases). The ends were cut back, 3 bases at V and 0 bases at J, with 9 bases in the middle. The CDR3 loop spans 15 amino acids.

This clonotype showed up many times. The rearrangement joins TRBV18 to TRBJ2-7; 10 nucleotides line up with TRBD2. CDR1 KGHSH and CDR2 LQKENI come from the germline V gene. Trimming removed 6 bases from V and 3 bases from J; junction bases left unmatched: 5. The CDR3 is 14 residues long. DNA of the CDR3: TGTGCCAGCTCGCCAAGGACTAGCGGCTACGAGCAGTACTTC. Protein product: CASSPRTSGYEQYF.